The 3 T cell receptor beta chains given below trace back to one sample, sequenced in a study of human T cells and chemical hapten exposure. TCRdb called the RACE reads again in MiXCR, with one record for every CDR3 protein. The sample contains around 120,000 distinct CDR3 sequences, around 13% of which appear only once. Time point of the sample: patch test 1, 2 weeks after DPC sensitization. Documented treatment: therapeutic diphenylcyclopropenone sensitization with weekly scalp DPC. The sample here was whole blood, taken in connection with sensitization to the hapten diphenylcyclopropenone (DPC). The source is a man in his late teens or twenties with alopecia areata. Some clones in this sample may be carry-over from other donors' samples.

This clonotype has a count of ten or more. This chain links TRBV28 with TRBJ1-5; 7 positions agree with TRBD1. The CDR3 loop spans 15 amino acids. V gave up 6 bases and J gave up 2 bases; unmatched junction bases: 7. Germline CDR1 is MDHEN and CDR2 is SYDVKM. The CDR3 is CASSDRERGNQPQHF. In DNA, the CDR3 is TGTGCCAGCAGCGACAGGGAACGGGGCAATCAGCCCCAGCATTTT.

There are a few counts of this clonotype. The CDR3 region is CASSTGTGGAGDYEQYV. The DNA for the CDR3 is TGTGCCAGCAGTACTGGGACAGGGGGCGCGGGGGACTACGAGCAGTACGTC. The chain combines TRBV27 with TRBJ2-7, with 12 bases fitting TRBD1. Germline V gene data show CDR1 as MNHEY and CDR2 as SMNVEV (reference sequence). V lost 5 bases to trimming and J lost 3 bases; unmatched junction nucleotides: 11. This CDR3 has 17 residues.

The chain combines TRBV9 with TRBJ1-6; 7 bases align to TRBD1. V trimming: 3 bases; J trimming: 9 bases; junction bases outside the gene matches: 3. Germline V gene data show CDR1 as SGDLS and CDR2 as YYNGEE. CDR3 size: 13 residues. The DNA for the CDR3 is TGTGCCAGCAGCGAGGGGACAGTTTCACCCCTCCACTTT. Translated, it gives CASSEGTVSPLHF. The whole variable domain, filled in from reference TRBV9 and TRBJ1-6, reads DSGVTQTPKHLITATGQRVTLRCSPRSGDLSVYWYQQSLDQGLQFLIQYYNGEERAKGNILERFSAQQFPDLHSELNLSSLELGDSALYFCASSEGTVSPLHFGNGTRLTVT.